The following is a T cell receptor (beta chain) sequence with its context. In this sample, this clonotype turned up a few times. Its binding antigen is unknown. Base qualities are missing; no much larger clone stands one base away. Rearranged TRB sequences spanning V, D and J segments were amplified in a multiplex touch-down PCR with a mixed TRB-A/B primer pool. Illumina adapters and sample indices were attached to the amplicons in two consecutive PCR reactions using Phusion HS II polymerase. After gel purification with the NucleoSpin Gel and PCR Clean-up kit, the amplicons were checked using Qubit and an Agilent 2100 Bioanalyzer. The libraries were sequenced on an Illumina MiSeq with 600-cycle, single-indexed, paired-end runs. The original methods were these. TRB sequences were processed with MiXCR versions 2.12 and 3.0.5. Each unique CDR3 nucleotide sequence counted as one clone, and only productive sequences with at least two reads were retained. Repertoire metrics included Shannon diversity, evenness, clonality (one minus evenness), and alpha-parameterized diversity profiles from alpha 0 to 5. Generation probabilities of clones in paired pre- and post-chemotherapy samples were computed with the IGoR algorithm. Using fastp at Q25 and MiXCR, TCRdb reprocessed the public reads and kept productive beta chains. Records with the same CDR3 protein are collapsed into one entry carrying the most frequent genes and DNA. TCRdb's processing, not the authors' own work, is the source of the V and J calls. Here the sample has approximately 840 distinct CDR3 sequences; 32% occur a single time. The ten largest make up 10% to 15% of the sample.

This entry comes from a study of T cell repertoires in aging, cancer and after chemotherapy (dated by TCRdb to the late 2010s). Background for the entire study: The donors fell into six age groups ranging from 30 or younger to 70 or older, and each group had at least three individuals. The study profiled peripheral blood TCR beta repertoires from healthy donors and cancer patients to examine immunoaging and T cell reconstitution after chemotherapy. The cohort comprised around 220 cancer patients, 94 with hematological and 110 to 130 with solid cancers, plus 95 healthy donors as a reference group. The complete dataset included roughly 8.8 million TCR reads. In the solid tumor group, paired pre- and post-chemotherapy samples were obtained from brain tumor (glioblastoma) patients receiving temozolomide-based therapy. Overall study results and their limits: In healthy donors, the decline in TCR diversity with age was mainly due to loss of richness, whereas in cancer patients loss of evenness also played a role. According to the authors, the repertoire data do not permit conclusions about immunological memory after chemotherapy. Compared with age-matched healthy donors, untreated patients with hematological or solid cancers had significantly lower TCR diversity and higher clonality in blood. An increase in median generation probability over the chemotherapy interval was observed in both cancer cohorts, suggesting that the repertoire was reconstituted through rebound thymic output.

The CDR1 and CDR2 encoded by the germline V gene are SQVTM and ANQGSEA. The CDR3 covers 14 residues, taking in both the cysteine and the phenylalanine. Just CDR3 DNA is preserved here, 42 bases in frame from base 1. V and J lose 0 bases and 5 bases, and a span of 12 bases separates them. TCR beta rearrangements were amplified from genomic DNA extracted from peripheral blood rather than from sorted cells or RNA. Rearrangement joined TRBV29-1 to TRBJ2-3; a tentative D match to TRBD2 spans 6 bases. The sample consisted of blood. The receptor was isolated from a human donor with a solid tumor. The sequenced DNA is TGCAGCGTTGAAGATGCCCGGGGGTTAGATACGCAGTATTTT. Its translation reads: CSVEDARGLDTQYF.